This TCR beta chain was sequenced for a study of OX40 agonist ivuxolimab in advanced cancers. Overall study context: Participants, approximately 81% male, averaged around 60 years of age, ranging from about 23 to 90. Partial response was recorded in three patients: one hepatocellular carcinoma and two cutaneous melanoma cases. The study, taken as a whole, reports: At doses 0.1 to 3.0 mg/kg, CD4+ and CD8+ clones expanded.

This table comes from immunoSEQ multiplex PCR, and its TCRdb copy is limited to in-frame clones, with some not included. The data contain some 97,000 clones, approximately 90% of them singletons. Autoimmune disease history or systemic immunosuppression led to patient exclusion. The V end lost 3 bases, the J end lost 0 bases, and 11 bases lay between the germline ends. CDR1 is MDHEN, CDR2 SYDVKM, per germline. The CDR3 loop spans 15 amino acids. This clone was detected once. Its specificity is unknown. The receptor was derived from an adult with an advanced solid tumor such as melanoma, head and neck, liver or kidney cancer. The rearrangement joins TRBV28 to TRBJ2-5; a possible D gene is TRBD1 (5 bases). The sequenced sample was CD4+ or CD8+ T cells sorted from blood, obtained in a trial of the OX40 agonist ivuxolimab. The CDR3 sequence is CASSFQGVNQETQYF. The CDR3 bases are TGTGCCAGCAGTTTTCAGGGCGTAAACCAAGAGACCCAGTACTTC.